Listed below are T cell receptor beta chains from one sample, sequenced in a study of beta chain features in type 1 diabetes. The protocol was immunoSEQ multiplex PCR, while the TCRdb copy is restricted to in-frame clones and leaves out a portion. The sample comprises about 180,000 clones, 6.5% to 8.5% of which are singletons, and 0.5% rests with the top ten. Sequencing was performed on central memory CD4+ T cells from blood. The receptors here all came from a man between 18 and 35 years old with type 1 diabetes. CDR3s leave out the opening cysteine and the closing phenylalanine or tryptophan. Fields, in order: V gene, CDR3 protein.

>TRBV2
ASLAGVYTDTQY
>TRBV10-1
ASRRGESSYNEQF
>TRBV29-1
SVEGQGAYEQY
>TRBV21-1
ASSKSGGGTNSPLH
>TRBV9
ASSVGGGAWETQY
>TRBV5-1
ASSSQYEQY
>TRBV7-9
ASSLVGGNEQF
>TRBV2
ASSEGPPGQGEAQY
>TRBV7-2
ASSPDREGTQY
>TRBV29-1
SAGSGGAGNEQF
>TRBV30
AWSVLHRTGELF
>TRBV28
ASSSTGEIAGGLV
>TRBV5-1
ASSLSGQPEETQY
>TRBV4-2
ASSWTGLEYGYT
>TRBV11-2
ASSRPGGRETQY
>TRBV5-5
ASSLNRGNTGELF
>TRBV7-2
ASSPGTGDYEQY
>TRBV5-6
ASSFFWGGETQY
>TRBV18
ASSPTTGTGGYEQY
>TRBV5-1
ASSLGAGETQY
>TRBV9
ASSVGTGGRGYT
>TRBV4-3
ASSQDPLAAGGYNEQF
>TRBV7-9
ASSAGRGGSNEQF
>TRBV6-5
ASSYSNRGNTEAF
>TRBV4-1
ASAPGGTDTQY
>TRBV11-2
ASSLTTGQSSYEQY
>TRBV19
ASTPDRGHEQF
>TRBV7-2
ASSSTGAKETQY
>TRBV7-2
ASSSTSGWLNEQF
>TRBV7-6
ASSLASQGRGETQY
>TRBV13
ASSFAASGGAKATQY
>TRBV2
ASSRQGQGYGYT
>TRBV5-1
ASSPRSGGNTGELF
>TRBV9
ASSGTVSGNTIY
>TRBV7-9
ASSLRAGGTGGMNTEAF
>TRBV4-1
ASSQDGGRATETQY
>TRBV9
ASSVGASGGDQETQY
>TRBV9
ASSVAASGDLIQNIQY
>TRBV5-4
ASSFPGGETQY
>TRBV21-1
ASSQTRGGYTDTQY
>TRBV2
ASSELAGTQY
>TRBV12-2
ASRYAGGRNYGYT
>TRBV30
AWSVKGVGEKLF
>TRBV7-2
ASSLNQRGSTDTQY
>TRBV9
ASSSPLGQLNSPLH
>TRBV9
ASSPRPSGGGDTQY
>TRBV7-9
ASSHGTASYGYT
>TRBV6-5
ASSHRVSGETQY
>TRBV2
ASSVPPPYPYGYT